What follows describes a single T cell receptor beta chain. The data derive from a study of CD8+ T cells in alopecia areata. Sequencing used cDNA as its template, made by extracting RNA and reverse transcribing it. Sequenced by immunoSEQ multiplex PCR; TCRdb stores in-frame clones only, minus some. This table holds more than 100,000 clones, 65% to 90% found once. Sample treatment: oral pan-JAK inhibitor, 5-10 mg twice daily. The CDR3 runs 13 residues. CDR1 and CDR2 from the germline V gene are SEHNR and FQNEAQ (reference sequence). The ends were cut back, 6 bases at V and 1 base at J, with 10 bases in the middle.

The sequencing used CD8+ T cells sorted from blood, collected at approximately week 34, from a patient treated with tofacitinib. The chain uses TRBV7-9 and TRBJ2-7; TRBD1 is a possible D gene (5 bases). The origin of this receptor is a human donor with alopecia areata. CDR3 sequence reads: CASSSQVSYEQYF. The CDR3 DNA follows: TGTGCCAGCAGTTCACAGGTATCCTACGAGCAGTACTTC. The complete variable domain, with remaining parts taken from reference TRBV7-9 and TRBJ2-7, reads DTGVSQNPRHKITKRGQNVTFRCDPISEHNRLYWYRQTLGQGPEFLTYFQNEAQLEKSRLLSDRFSAERPKGSFSTLEIQRTEQGDSAMYLCASSSQVSYEQYFGPGTRLTVT.